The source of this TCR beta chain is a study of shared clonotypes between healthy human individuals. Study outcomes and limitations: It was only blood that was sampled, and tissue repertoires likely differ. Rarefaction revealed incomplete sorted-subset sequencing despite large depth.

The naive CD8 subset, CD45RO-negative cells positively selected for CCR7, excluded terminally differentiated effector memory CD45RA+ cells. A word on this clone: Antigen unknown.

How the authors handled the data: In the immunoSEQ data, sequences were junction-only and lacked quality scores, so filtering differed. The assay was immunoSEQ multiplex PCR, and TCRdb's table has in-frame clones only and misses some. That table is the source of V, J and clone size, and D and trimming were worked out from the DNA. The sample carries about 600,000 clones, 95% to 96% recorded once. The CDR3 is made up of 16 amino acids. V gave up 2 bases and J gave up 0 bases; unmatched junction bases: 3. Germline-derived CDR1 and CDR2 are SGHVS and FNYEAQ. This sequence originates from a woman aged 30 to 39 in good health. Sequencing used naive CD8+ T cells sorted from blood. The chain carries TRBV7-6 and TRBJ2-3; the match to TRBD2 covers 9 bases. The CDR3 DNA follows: TGTGCCAGCAGCTTACGGCGGGAGGGCAGCACAGATACGCAGTATTTT. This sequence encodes CASSLRREGSTDTQYF.